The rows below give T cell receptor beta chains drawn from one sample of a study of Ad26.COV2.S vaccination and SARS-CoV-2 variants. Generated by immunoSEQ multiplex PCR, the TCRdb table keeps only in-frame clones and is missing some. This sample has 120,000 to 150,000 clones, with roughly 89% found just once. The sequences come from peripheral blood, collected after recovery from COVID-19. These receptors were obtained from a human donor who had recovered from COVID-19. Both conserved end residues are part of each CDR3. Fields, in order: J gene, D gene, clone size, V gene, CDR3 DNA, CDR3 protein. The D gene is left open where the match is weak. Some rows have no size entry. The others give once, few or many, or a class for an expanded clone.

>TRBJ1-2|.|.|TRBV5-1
TGCGCCAGCAGCTTGACAGAGTTCTATGGCTACACCTTC
CASSLTEFYGYTF
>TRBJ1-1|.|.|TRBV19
TGTGCCAGTAGTATTGGGGGGCGGGTAGCTGAAGCTTTCTTT
CASSIGGRVAEAFF
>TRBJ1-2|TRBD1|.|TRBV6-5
TGTGCCAGCGAGACGGACAGGGGTTATGGCTACACCTTC
CASETDRGYGYTF
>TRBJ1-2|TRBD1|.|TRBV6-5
TGTGCCAGCAGTTTTCCGGGACAGGGAGCGCGCGGCTACACCTTC
CASSFPGQGARGYTF
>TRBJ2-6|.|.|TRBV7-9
TGTGCCAGCAGCTTAGTTTCCGGGGCCAACGTCCTGACTTTC
CASSLVSGANVLTF
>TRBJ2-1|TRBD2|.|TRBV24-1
TGTGCCACTTCCCCCCCGCGGGCTAGCGGGGGTAATGAGCAGTTCTTC
CATSPPRASGGNEQFF
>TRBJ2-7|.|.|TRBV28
TGTGCCAGCAGTTTGAATCCGGGGGCCAACGAGCAGTACTTC
CASSLNPGANEQYF
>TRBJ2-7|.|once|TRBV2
TGTGCCAGCCTTACCGTGGAGGGCCTGGTCTCCTACGAGCAGTACTTC
CASLTVEGLVSYEQYF
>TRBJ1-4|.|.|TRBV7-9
TGTGCCAGCAGCTTAGGGGGAGGTAATGAAAAACTGTTTTTT
CASSLGGGNEKLFF
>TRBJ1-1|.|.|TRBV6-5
TGTGCCAGCAGTCCCGGAGTACCTGAAGCTTTCTTT
CASSPGVPEAFF
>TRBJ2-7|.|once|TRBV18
TGTGCCAGCTCGCAAACTGAAGACTACGAGCAGTACTTC
CASSQTEDYEQYF
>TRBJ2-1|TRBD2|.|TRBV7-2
TGTGCCAGCAGCTTACGAGTTCTAGCGGCCCGTGAGCAGTTCTTC
CASSLRVLAAREQFF
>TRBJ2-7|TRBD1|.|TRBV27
TGTGCCAGCAGTCCCCGGACAGGGAATTCCTACGAGCAGTACTTC
CASSPRTGNSYEQYF
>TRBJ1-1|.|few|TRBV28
TGTGCCAGCAGTTTACCTTTGGGGGTAACAGGGTACAGGGACACTGAAGCTTTCTTT
CASSLPLGVTGYRDTEAFF
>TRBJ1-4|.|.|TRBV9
TGTGCCAGCAGCCAACTGGGACATTGGGAGGAAAAACTGTTTTTT
CASSQLGHWEEKLFF
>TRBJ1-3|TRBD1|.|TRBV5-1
TGCGCCAGCAGCTTGGTTCCACAGGGGATTGGAAACACCATATATTTT
CASSLVPQGIGNTIYF
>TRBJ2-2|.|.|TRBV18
TGTGCCAGCTCACTGGGACTGTCGAACACCGGGGAGCTGTTTTTT
CASSLGLSNTGELFF
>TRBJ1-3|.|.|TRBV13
TGTGCCAGCAGCGCAGAGGGTTTTCAAGTTGGAAACACCATATATTTT
CASSAEGFQVGNTIYF
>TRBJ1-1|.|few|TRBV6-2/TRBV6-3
TGTGCCAGCAGTTACATCCCGAACACTGAAGCTTTCTTT
CASSYIPNTEAFF
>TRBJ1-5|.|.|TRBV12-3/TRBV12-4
TGTGCCAGCAGTTCCCGACGGGACCAGCCCCAGCATTTT
CASSSRRDQPQHF
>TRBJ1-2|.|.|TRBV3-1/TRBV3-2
TGTGCCAGCAGCCTGGGGTCCTTAGAGGGTCGTGGCTACACCTTC
CASSLGSLEGRGYTF
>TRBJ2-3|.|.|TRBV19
TGTGCCAGTAGTCTAGGACAGGATGGGAGGGATACGCAGTATTTT
CASSLGQDGRDTQYF
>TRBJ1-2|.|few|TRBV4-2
TGTGCCAGCAGCCAAGATGGCAGGGAGGTGAATGGCTACACCTTC
CASSQDGREVNGYTF
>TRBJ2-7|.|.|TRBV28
.
CASSSSDSYEQYF
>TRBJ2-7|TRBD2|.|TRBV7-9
TGTGCCAGCAGCGCCAACTTCCTAGCGGGATCCTACGAGCAGTACTTC
CASSANFLAGSYEQYF
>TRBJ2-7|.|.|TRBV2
TGTGCCAGCAGTCCCGACAGGGAGGACGAGCAGTACTTC
CASSPDREDEQYF
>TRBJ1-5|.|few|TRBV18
TGTGCCAGCTCACCATCAGGAGACCATCAGCCCCAGCATTTT
CASSPSGDHQPQHF
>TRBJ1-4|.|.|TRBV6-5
TGTGCCAGCAGTCTGGAGGGCAGGGGTGGAGAAAAACTGTTTTTT
CASSLEGRGGEKLFF
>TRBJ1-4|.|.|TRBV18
TGTGCCAGCTCACCAAACAGGGCCGGAACCAATGAAAAACTGTTTTTT
CASSPNRAGTNEKLFF